Listed below are T cell receptor beta chains from one sample, sequenced in a study of shared clonotypes between healthy human individuals. Clones were read by immunoSEQ multiplex PCR, and TCRdb kept only the in-frame ones, dropping some. The repertoire holds hundreds of thousands of clones, with approximately 96% as singletons. What was sequenced was naive CD8+ T cells sorted from blood. All receptors come from a woman under 40 in good health. The CDR3 runs from the conserved cysteine through the conserved F or W. The D gene is left open where the match is weak. Some rows have no size entry. The others give once, few or many, or a class for an expanded clone.

V: TRBV7-9
J: TRBJ2-3
size: .
D: TRBD2
CDR3: CASSPGPGLAGVDTQYF
DNA: TGTGCCAGCAGCCCTGGCCCGGGGCTAGCGGGTGTAGATACGCAGTATTTT

V: TRBV27
J: TRBJ2-7
size: once
D: TRBD2
CDR3: CASSPSTSGFYEQYF
DNA: TGTGCCAGCAGTCCATCGACTAGCGGGTTCTACGAGCAGTACTTC

V: TRBV7-9
J: TRBJ2-2
size: .
D: TRBD2
CDR3: CASSPHSSGGTGELFF
DNA: TGTGCCAGCAGCCCCCACTCTAGCGGAGGGACCGGGGAGCTGTTTTTT

V: TRBV4-1
J: TRBJ2-7
size: .
D: .
CDR3: CASSQGGSPYEQYF
DNA: TGCGCCAGCAGCCAAGGTGGGAGCCCCTACGAGCAGTACTTC

V: TRBV5-6
J: TRBJ2-3
size: .
D: .
CDR3: CASSLWTGGSTDTQYF
DNA: TGTGCCAGCAGCTTATGGACTGGGGGGTCCACAGATACGCAGTATTTT

V: TRBV19
J: TRBJ2-3
size: .
D: .
CDR3: CASSIDPLLPGTDTQYF
DNA: TGTGCCAGTAGTATAGACCCCCTCCTCCCAGGGACAGATACGCAGTATTTT

V: TRBV5-6
J: TRBJ1-4
size: .
D: .
CDR3: CASSPQGFWEKLFF
DNA: TGTGCCAGCAGCCCGCAGGGTTTTTGGGAAAAACTGTTTTTT

V: TRBV13
J: TRBJ2-2
size: .
D: .
CDR3: CASSRSNTGELFF
DNA: TGTGCCAGCAGCCGAAGTAACACCGGGGAGCTGTTTTTT

V: TRBV28
J: TRBJ2-7
size: .
D: TRBD2
CDR3: CASSPLAGVDEQYF
DNA: TGTGCCAGCAGTCCTCTAGCGGGAGTAGACGAGCAGTACTTC

V: TRBV27
J: TRBJ2-5
size: .
D: TRBD1
CDR3: CASAPDRGFGETQYF
DNA: TGTGCCAGCGCTCCGGACAGGGGATTTGGGGAGACCCAGTACTTC

V: TRBV5-4
J: TRBJ2-7
size: .
D: TRBD2
CDR3: CASSQLISGGGYEQYF
DNA: TGTGCCAGCAGCCAACTCATATCGGGAGGGGGCTACGAGCAGTACTTC

V: TRBV27
J: TRBJ2-2
size: once
D: TRBD2
CDR3: CASSTGGRANTGELFF
DNA: TGTGCCAGCAGTACAGGCGGGAGGGCGAACACCGGGGAGCTGTTTTTT

V: TRBV6-1
J: TRBJ1-5
size: .
D: .
CDR3: CASSEVYGLGNQPQHF
DNA: TGTGCCAGCAGTGAAGTTTACGGACTGGGAAATCAGCCCCAGCATTTT

V: TRBV5-6
J: TRBJ2-3
size: .
D: TRBD2
CDR3: CASSSQGLAGSTDTQYF
DNA: TGTGCCAGCAGCTCACAGGGACTAGCGGGGAGCACAGATACGCAGTATTTT

V: TRBV29-1
J: TRBJ2-7
size: .
D: .
CDR3: CSGTGRNYEQYF
DNA: TGCAGCGGGACGGGACGGAACTACGAGCAGTACTTC

V: TRBV27
J: TRBJ2-3
size: .
D: TRBD1
CDR3: CASSQDRQGVTDTQYF
DNA: TGTGCCAGCAGCCAAGATCGACAGGGGGTCACGGATACGCAGTATTTT

V: TRBV2
J: TRBJ2-7
size: few
D: TRBD2
CDR3: CAGRDYRPSYEQYF
DNA: TGTGCCGGCCGGGACTACCGACCCTCCTACGAGCAGTACTTC

V: TRBV19
J: TRBJ2-5
size: .
D: .
CDR3: CASSISQGGKETQYF
DNA: TGTGCCAGTAGTATCTCACAGGGAGGTAAAGAGACCCAGTACTTC

V: TRBV5-1
J: TRBJ2-2
size: .
D: .
CDR3: CASSSPRQNTGELFF
DNA: TGCGCCAGCAGCTCGCCGAGACAGAACACCGGGGAGCTGTTTTTT

V: TRBV19
J: TRBJ2-2
size: .
D: TRBD1
CDR3: CASNPRDRYTGELFF
DNA: TGTGCCAGTAATCCCCGGGACAGATACACCGGGGAGCTGTTTTTT

V: TRBV4-1
J: TRBJ1-4
size: .
D: .
CDR3: CASSQGLDAGWGRGEKLFF
DNA: TGCGCCAGCAGCCAAGGACTCGACGCGGGTTGGGGTAGAGGTGAAAAACTGTTTTTT

V: TRBV5-4
J: TRBJ2-1
size: .
D: .
CDR3: CASSLFTGLTLNEQFF
DNA: TGTGCCAGCAGCTTGTTTACCGGTTTGACCCTCAATGAGCAGTTCTTC

V: TRBV29-1
J: TRBJ2-7
size: .
D: TRBD2
CDR3: CSCDLAGNSYEQYF
DNA: TGCAGCTGTGATCTAGCGGGAAACTCCTACGAGCAGTACTTC

V: TRBV29-1
J: TRBJ2-1
size: .
D: TRBD2
CDR3: CSVLLAVSYNEQFF
DNA: TGCAGCGTCCTACTAGCGGTTTCCTACAATGAGCAGTTCTTC

V: TRBV5-4
J: TRBJ2-2
size: .
D: TRBD2
CDR3: CASSPLSGINTGELFF
DNA: TGTGCCAGCAGCCCCCTCAGCGGGATTAACACCGGGGAGCTGTTTTTT

V: TRBV7-9
J: TRBJ1-4
size: .
D: .
CDR3: CASGRWNEKLFF
DNA: TGTGCCAGCGGGCGGTGGAATGAAAAACTGTTTTTT

V: TRBV19
J: TRBJ2-1
size: .
D: TRBD2
CDR3: CASSIRHLAEAEFF
DNA: TGTGCCAGTAGTATCAGACATCTAGCGGAGGCGGAGTTCTTC

V: TRBV28
J: TRBJ2-7
size: .
D: .
CDR3: CATSGSSYEQYF
DNA: TGTGCCACCTCAGGAAGCTCCTACGAGCAGTACTTC

V: TRBV15
J: TRBJ1-2
size: .
D: .
CDR3: CATSREDGRTDKANYGYTF
DNA: TGTGCCACCAGCAGAGAAGATGGGAGGACAGATAAGGCTAACTATGGCTACACCTTC

V: TRBV10-3
J: TRBJ1-2
size: .
D: .
CDR3: CATNSGLEGDGNYGYTF
DNA: TGTGCCACGAATTCAGGGCTTGAAGGGGATGGGAACTATGGCTACACCTTC

V: TRBV28
J: TRBJ2-7
size: .
D: .
CDR3: CASSPPRQAYEQYF
DNA: TGTGCCAGCAGTCCACCCCGACAGGCCTACGAGCAGTACTTC

V: TRBV7-9
J: TRBJ2-7
size: .
D: .
CDR3: CASSPLGDTYEQYF
DNA: TGTGCCAGCAGCCCCCTGGGGGACACTTACGAGCAGTACTTC

V: TRBV4-1
J: TRBJ2-3
size: .
D: .
CDR3: CASSLQEAELHTDTQYF
DNA: TGCGCCAGCAGCCTTCAGGAAGCGGAGCTACACACAGATACGCAGTATTTT

V: TRBV5-4
J: TRBJ1-5
size: .
D: .
CDR3: CASSNQPQHF
DNA: TGTGCCAGCTCAAATCAGCCCCAGCATTTT

V: TRBV2
J: TRBJ2-7
size: .
D: .
CDR3: CASKAGGHSYEQYF
DNA: TGTGCCAGCAAGGCCGGGGGTCACTCCTACGAGCAGTACTTC

V: TRBV9
J: TRBJ2-1
size: .
D: .
CDR3: CSSEGGGRNEQFF
DNA: TGTTCCTCGGAGGGGGGAGGTCGGAATGAGCAGTTCTTC

V: TRBV28
J: TRBJ1-2
size: .
D: .
CDR3: CASSLSIQGFGYTF
DNA: TGTGCCAGCAGTTTATCGATCCAGGGTTTTGGCTACACCTTC

V: TRBV10-2
J: TRBJ1-1
size: .
D: .
CDR3: CASSEFRGNEAFF
DNA: TGCGCCAGCAGTGAGTTCCGAGGGAATGAAGCTTTCTTT

V: TRBV27
J: TRBJ2-2
size: .
D: TRBD2
CDR3: CASSLLLAGGIGELFF
DNA: TGTGCCAGCAGTTTATTACTAGCGGGAGGTATCGGGGAGCTGTTTTTT

V: TRBV2
J: TRBJ1-1
size: few
D: .
CDR3: CASLGMNTEAFF
DNA: TGTGCCAGCCTGGGGATGAACACTGAAGCTTTCTTT

V: TRBV28
J: TRBJ2-3
size: .
D: .
CDR3: CASSSSPRTILTQYF
DNA: TGTGCCAGCAGTTCCTCTCCTCGGACTATCCTCACGCAGTATTTT

V: TRBV2
J: TRBJ2-2
size: .
D: .
CDR3: CASSAPDDTGELFF
DNA: TGTGCCAGCAGTGCGCCTGACGACACCGGGGAGCTGTTTTTT

V: TRBV29-1
J: TRBJ2-2
size: .
D: .
CDR3: CSVAGQSTGELFF
DNA: TGCAGCGTAGCGGGACAGTCCACCGGGGAGCTGTTTTTT

V: TRBV4-1
J: TRBJ2-1
size: .
D: .
CDR3: CASSQERGSHEQFF
DNA: TGCGCCAGCAGCCAAGAGAGGGGTAGCCACGAGCAGTTCTTC

V: TRBV6-1
J: TRBJ2-7
size: .
D: TRBD2
CDR3: CASSEPRGRGSYEQYF
DNA: TGTGCCAGCAGTGAACCCCGTGGGAGGGGTAGCTACGAGCAGTACTTC